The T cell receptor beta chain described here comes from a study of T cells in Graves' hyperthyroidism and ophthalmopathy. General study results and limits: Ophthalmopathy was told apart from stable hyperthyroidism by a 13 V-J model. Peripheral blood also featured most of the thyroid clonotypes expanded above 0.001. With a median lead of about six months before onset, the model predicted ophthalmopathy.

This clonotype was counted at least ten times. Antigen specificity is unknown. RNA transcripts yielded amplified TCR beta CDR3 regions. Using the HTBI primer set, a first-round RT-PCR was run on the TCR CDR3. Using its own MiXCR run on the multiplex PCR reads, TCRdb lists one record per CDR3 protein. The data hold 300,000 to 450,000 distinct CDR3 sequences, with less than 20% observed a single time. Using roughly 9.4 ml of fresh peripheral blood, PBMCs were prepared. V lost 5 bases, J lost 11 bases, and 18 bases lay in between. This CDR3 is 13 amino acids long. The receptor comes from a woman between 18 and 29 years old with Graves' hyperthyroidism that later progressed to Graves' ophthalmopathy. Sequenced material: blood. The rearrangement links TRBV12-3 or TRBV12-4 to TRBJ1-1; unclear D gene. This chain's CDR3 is CASSRLPEEWAFF. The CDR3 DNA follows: TGTGCCAGCAGTAGGCTCCCCGAAGAGTGGGCTTTCTTT.